A single sample is the source of the 24 T cell receptor beta chains below, sequenced in a study of vaccination and CD4 T cells after COVID-19. In TCRdb, the PCR reads were re-called with MiXCR into one record per CDR3 protein. This sample has about 20,000 distinct CDR3 sequences, with less than 70% found just once. This specimen consisted of CD4+ T cells from blood, obtained after SARS-CoV-2 vaccination. The receptors here all came from a human donor who had recovered from COVID-19.

This rearrangement joins TRBV15 to TRBJ2-7; D gene ambiguous. The CDR3 length is 14 residues. V was pared by 6 bases and J by 0 bases, with 12 bases between. The germline V gene encodes CDR1 LNHNV and CDR2 YYDKDF (reference sequence). CDR3 sequence (DNA): TGTGCCACCAGAGCAGCTCTCCTCTCCTACGAGCAGTACTTC. Its protein product is CATRAALLSYEQYF.

The rearrangement uses TRBV19 and TRBJ1-1, with D possibly TRBD1 on 5 matching bases. V was pared by 6 bases and J by 7 bases, with 21 bases between. Per the germline V gene, CDR1 is LNHDA and CDR2 is SQIVND (reference sequence). CDR3 size: 15 residues. CDR3 sequence (DNA): TGTGCCAGTAGGCTGCTGACGGGGCGTAGCGGTGAAGCTTTCTTT. Protein: CASRLLTGRSGEAFF.

This clonotype has just one count. One end of the junction does not line up with germline, which may come from a read error. The gene calls are TRBV15 and TRBJ2-7; the D call may be TRBD1 or TRBD2 (6 bases each). Germline assignment: CDR1 LNHNV and CDR2 YYDKDF (reference sequence). This CDR3 comprises 16 residues. The CDR3 spells CATSGEKGGGSYEQYF. The CDR3 DNA reads TGTGCCACCAGCGGAGAGAAGGGGGGTGGGTCCTACGAGCAGTACTTC.

The chain employs TRBV20-1 and TRBJ1-5; possible D gene TRBD1, 6 bases. V was pared by 0 bases and J by 4 bases, with 19 bases between. Germline CDR1 is DFQATT and CDR2 is SNEGSKA (reference sequence). The CDR3 spans 17 residues. CDR3 nucleotide sequence: TGCAGTGCTAGAGACAACAGGGAGTTGGGGAGAAATCAGCCCCAGCATTTT. This gives the protein CSARDNRELGRNQPQHF.

This clonotype was found a few times. The chain couples TRBV6-1 to TRBJ2-1, with TRBD2 identical over 11 bases. The germline CDR1 and CDR2 sequences are MNHNS and SASEGT. CDR3 length: 16 amino acids. The V segment lost 2 bases and the J segment 7 bases; nucleotides outside the gene matches: 7. The CDR3 is CASSEWGSGRGNEQFF. The CDR3 DNA reads TGTGCCAGCAGTGAATGGGGTAGCGGGAGGGGGAATGAGCAGTTCTTC.

This clonotype came up once. The chain links TRBV20-1 to TRBJ2-1; D might be TRBD1 (6 bases). Trimming shortened V by 0 bases and J by 6 bases, and 12 bases separated the two germline ends. The CDR3 contains 14 residues. Germline CDR1 DFQATT, CDR2 SNEGSKA (reference sequence). The CDR3 reads CSARDMGAINEQFF. CDR3 nucleotide sequence: TGCAGTGCTAGAGATATGGGGGCCATCAATGAGCAGTTCTTC.

The chain links TRBV4-2 to TRBJ2-7; TRBD2 is a possible D gene (6 bases). Germline V CDR1 and CDR2: LGHNA, YNFKEQ. The CDR3 consists of 16 residues. The V end was cut by 1 base, the J end by 4 bases, with 17 bases between. CDR3 bases: TGTGCCAGCAGCCAAGTATCGGGGGTCCGGCCTTACGAGCAGTACTTC. Amino acids: CASSQVSGVRPYEQYF.

The V call is TRBV30, the J call TRBJ2-5; D is unresolved. CDR1 is GTSNPN and CDR2 is SVGIG in the germline V gene (reference sequence). Between the trimmed V and J ends, which lost 3 bases and 2 bases, there was a span of 7 bases. The CDR3 is 12 amino acids. CDR3 DNA: TGTGCCTGGAGCCGTCAACAAGAGACCCAGTACTTC. It is translated as CAWSRQQETQYF.

V gene TRBV19 combines with J gene TRBJ2-1, with 14 nucleotides matching TRBD2. Germline-derived CDR1 and CDR2 are LNHDA and SQIVND (reference sequence). The J segment lost 8 bases and the V segment lost 7 bases, leaving 13 bases of the junction unmatched. This CDR3 region has 17 residues. CDR3 region: CASTTRPGLAGEYEQFF. CDR3 DNA: TGTGCCAGTACCACCAGGCCGGGACTAGCGGGAGAATATGAGCAGTTCTTC.

The rearrangement joins TRBV20-1 to TRBJ1-2; D possibly corresponds to TRBD1 (6 bases). The ends were cut back, 3 bases at V and 3 bases at J, with 11 bases in the middle. Germline V CDR1 and CDR2: DFQATT, SNEGSKA (reference sequence). The CDR3 spans 13 residues. The CDR3 region has the DNA TGCAGTGCTAGCGGCCAGGGGTACTATGGCTACACCTTC. Amino acids: CSASGQGYYGYTF.

The rearrangement links TRBV5-1 to TRBJ2-7, with D perhaps matching TRBD2 (5 bases). V was trimmed by 2 bases and J by 3 bases, leaving 15 bases between them. Per germline, CDR1 SGHRS and CDR2 YFSETQ. CDR3 length: 15 residues. This CDR3 reads CASSLEGSSLYEQYF. The CDR3 nucleotides read TGCGCCAGCAGCTTAGAGGGCTCCTCCCTCTACGAGCAGTACTTC.

The V and J genes are TRBV20-1 and TRBJ2-7, with 11 bases matching TRBD2. The CDR3 length is 15 residues. Trimming cost V 6 bases and J 0 bases; bases outside gene matches: 7. Looked up from germline, CDR1 is DFQATT and CDR2 is SNEGSKA (reference sequence). The CDR3 loop is CSATGTSGFSYEQYF. CDR3 in DNA: TGCAGTGCCACGGGGACTAGCGGCTTCTCCTACGAGCAGTACTTC.

This clonotype appeared a few times. V is TRBV20-1 and J is TRBJ2-3, with TRBD2 identical over 14 bases. The ends lost 1 base at V and 6 bases at J; junction bases unmatched: 3. Germline V gene lookup returns CDR1 DFQATT and CDR2 SNEGSKA (reference sequence). CDR3 length: 15 amino acids. The CDR3 nucleotides read TGCAGTGCTAGAGGCGGACTAGCGGGAGGCGATACGCAGTATTTT. It codes for CSARGGLAGGDTQYF.

V and J are TRBV7-9 and TRBJ2-7; D is unresolved. Trimming pared 2 bases from V and 4 bases from J, leaving 9 bases between. This CDR3 is built from 13 residues. Germline V CDR1 and CDR2: SEHNR, FQNEAQ (reference sequence). CDR3 DNA: TGTGCCAGCAGCTTAAATATGGAATACGAGCAGTACTTC. Encoded protein: CASSLNMEYEQYF.

The chain links TRBV5-6 to TRBJ2-2; 8 bases fit TRBD1. The length of the CDR3 is 15 residues. The germline CDR1 and CDR2 sequences are SGHDT and YYEEEE. V shed 5 bases and J 1 base; nucleotides not matched to a gene: 4. The CDR3 protein is CASRRTGQNTGELFF. In DNA form, the CDR3 reads TGTGCCAGCAGGAGGACAGGGCAGAACACCGGGGAGCTGTTTTTT.

The chain links TRBV28 to TRBJ2-2, with 8 bases aligning to TRBD1. Germline V CDR1 and CDR2: MDHEN, SYDVKM. Trimming at V came to 10 bases and at J to 4 bases, leaving 5 bases not matched to a gene. The CDR3 has 13 amino acids. The CDR3 is CANQGAGTGELFF. CDR3 bases: TGTGCCAACCAGGGGGCGGGCACCGGGGAGCTGTTTTTT. The whole variable domain, filled in from reference TRBV28 and TRBJ2-2, reads DVKVTQSSRYLVKRTGEKVFLECVQDMDHENMFWYRQDPGLGLRLIYFSYDVKMKEKGDIPEGYSVSREKKERFSLILESASTNQTSMYLCANQGAGTGELFFGEGSRLTVL.

In regard to this clonotype: Compared with germline, one end of the junction differs, possibly owing to a read error. The chain couples TRBV28 to TRBJ1-4; 10 bases are shared with TRBD1. Looked up from germline, CDR1 is MDHEN and CDR2 is SYDVKM. The CDR3 runs 15 residues. The CDR3 here is CASSQIWGQGRGMVF. The DNA for the CDR3 is TGTGCCAGCAGCCAAATTTGGGGACAGGGGAGAGGTATGGTTTTT.

This clonotype was seen a handful of times. The genes are TRBV6-1 and TRBJ1-6; perhaps TRBD1 as D (5 bases). CDR1 and CDR2 (germline): MNHNS, SASEGT. The CDR3 has 15 residues. V was cut by 6 bases and J by 7 bases, with 16 bases left in between. CDR3 region: CASRVLWGSNSPLHF. As DNA, the CDR3 is TGTGCCAGCAGGGTCCTGTGGGGGAGCAATTCACCCCTCCACTTT.

This chain joins TRBV28 and TRBJ2-7; D ambiguous. Germline values: CDR1 MDHEN, CDR2 SYDVKM. The CDR3 runs 14 residues. The germline V and J ends were trimmed by 4 bases and 5 bases, with 15 bases remaining between them. CDR3 region: CASSSLVSGHEQYF. DNA of the CDR3: TGTGCCAGCAGTTCTCTAGTGTCGGGTCACGAGCAGTACTTC.

This clonotype was picked up a small number of times. The gene calls are TRBV7-2 and TRBJ2-7, with 8 positions matching TRBD2. The CDR3 extends over 15 amino acids. Trimming took 3 bases from V and 7 from J; bases not matched to a gene: 11. Looked up from germline, CDR1 is SGHTA and CDR2 is FQGNSA. The CDR3 sequence: CASSFSGLGSEEQYF. The CDR3 bases are TGTGCCAGCAGCTTCTCGGGACTAGGGTCTGAAGAGCAGTACTTC.

The chain carries TRBV2 and TRBJ1-1, with D tentatively TRBD1 (5 bases). Germline V gene sequence: CDR1 SNHLY, CDR2 FYNNEI. Trimming removed 6 bases from V and 3 bases from J, with 20 bases in between. CDR3 length: 16 amino acids. The CDR3 spells CASSERPGVKDTEAFF. The CDR3, as DNA: TGTGCCAGCAGCGAGCGGCCGGGGGTCAAGGACACTGAAGCTTTCTTT.

CDR3 loop: CASSYQGPPDTQYF. The CDR3 nucleotides read TGTGCCAGCAGTTATCAGGGGCCACCGGATACGCAGTATTTT. This chain joins TRBV6-5 and TRBJ2-3; possible D gene TRBD1, 6 bases. Deletions cut 3 bases from V and 6 bases from J, with 13 bases between. This CDR3 spans 14 amino acids. CDR1 MNHEY and CDR2 SVGAGI come from the germline V gene.

The genes are TRBV7-2 and TRBJ2-3; D not resolved. V lost 2 bases and J 6 bases, leaving 9 bases between the germline ends. The CDR3 extends over 13 amino acids. The V gene's germline CDR1 is SGHTA and CDR2 FQGNSA. This chain's CDR3 is CASSLLGIDTQYF. CDR3 in DNA: TGTGCCAGCAGCTTATTGGGTATCGATACGCAGTATTTT.

This sequence joins TRBV10-1 and TRBJ2-2, with D perhaps TRBD1 or TRBD2 (7 bases each). Germline V gene sequence: CDR1 WNHNN, CDR2 SYGVQD (reference sequence). V lost 2 bases and J lost 3, with 13 bases in between. The CDR3 consists of 16 residues. The CDR3 coding sequence is TGCGCCAGCAGTGAGACCAGGGGGGGGGACACCGGGGAGCTGTTTTTT. This codes for CASSETRGGDTGELFF.